These 21 T cell receptor beta chains were sequenced from one sample in a study of response to subunit inactivated influenza vaccine. TCRdb passed the RT-PCR reads through MiXCR, listing each CDR3 protein once. The sample carries around 180,000 distinct CDR3 sequences, approximately 9.2% recorded once. The material sequenced was non-naive T cells sorted from PBMCs, taken on the day of vaccination. All receptors derive from a man aged 50 to 59 who received an inactivated influenza vaccine.

This clonotype was counted a few times. The J gene is TRBJ1-5, the V gene TRBV20-1; 7 bases agree with TRBD1. The CDR3 totals 14 residues. Germline trimming cut 4 bases from V and 4 bases from J; bases unmatched to any gene: 7. CDR1 and CDR2 from the germline V gene are DFQATT and SNEGSKA (reference sequence). CDR3 amino acids: CSATTQGVNQPQHF. Here the CDR3 DNA reads TGCAGTGCTACGACTCAGGGGGTAAATCAGCCCCAGCATTTT.

This clonotype was found a few times. The V and J genes are TRBV28 and TRBJ1-2; D unclear. CDR3 size: 13 residues. Deletions cut 8 bases from V and 2 bases from J, with 12 bases between. Germline V gives CDR1 MDHEN, CDR2 SYDVKM. The DNA for the CDR3 is TGTGCCAGCTGGTCCGGGGTGAACTATGGCTACACCTTC. This codes for CASWSGVNYGYTF.

This clonotype was counted ten times or more. This chain joins TRBV4-3 and TRBJ1-1; D not certain. In germline, CDR1 is LGHNA, CDR2 YSLEER. V was trimmed by 0 bases and J by 10 bases, leaving 12 bases between them. This CDR3 has 13 amino acids. The CDR3 DNA reads TGCGCCAGCAGCCAAGATCGAGTTACGGGAGCTTTCTTT. It encodes CASSQDRVTGAFF.

The chain couples TRBV20-1 to TRBJ2-2, with 8 nucleotides matching TRBD1. Germline loops: CDR1 DFQATT, CDR2 SNEGSKA (reference sequence). The CDR3 is 15 amino acids. Trimming at V came to 3 bases and at J to 0 bases, leaving 3 bases not matched to a gene. Here the CDR3 DNA reads TGCAGTGCTAGGGGACAGGACCCGAACACCGGGGAGCTGTTTTTT. Translation gives CSARGQDPNTGELFF.

This clonotype was seen at least ten times. This chain links TRBV5-1 with TRBJ2-3; 8 positions match TRBD2. The CDR3 runs 14 residues. The germline gives CDR1 SGHRS, CDR2 YFSETQ. V was clipped by 2 bases and J by 4 bases; unmatched bases: 3. The CDR3: CASSLGGGPDTQYF. The CDR3 nucleotides read TGCGCCAGCAGCTTAGGCGGGGGGCCAGATACGCAGTATTTT.

This clonotype was found a few times. The J gene is TRBJ1-1, the V gene TRBV3-1; D gene uncertain. CDR3 length: 14 residues. The V gene lost 0 bases and the J gene lost 4 bases, with 9 bases spanning the gap. Germline assignment: CDR1 LGHDT and CDR2 YNNKEL (reference sequence). In nucleotides, the CDR3 is TGTGCCAGCAGCCAAGACTTATCAAGCACTGAAGCTTTCTTT. It specifies CASSQDLSSTEAFF.

Concerning this clonotype: Since a much larger clone is just one base distant, this may be a read error. V usage is TRBV6-2 or TRBV6-3 and J usage is TRBJ2-3; the D gene is possibly TRBD2 (5 bases). Germline V gene sequence: CDR1 MNHEY, CDR2 SVGEGT. The CDR3 is 15 amino acids. The CDR3 loop is CASSSQGLSTDTQNF. In nucleotides, the CDR3 is TGTGCCAGCAGTTCCCAAGGACTTTCCACAGATACGCAGAATTTT.

CDR3 in DNA: TGTGCCAGCAGCTTCTCGTCTGACTACGAGCAGTACTTC. Residues: CASSFSSDYEQYF. This rearrangement joins TRBV7-6 to TRBJ2-7; D is undetermined. Germline values: CDR1 SGHVS, CDR2 FNYEAQ. The CDR3 extends over 13 amino acids. The V end lost 3 bases, the J end lost 3 bases, and 9 bases lay between the germline ends.

This clonotype occurred many times. The rearrangement links TRBV6-1 to TRBJ2-7, with D possibly being TRBD1 (6 bases). The V gene lost 6 bases and the J gene lost 0 bases, with 12 bases spanning the gap. CDR3 length equals 14 residues. CDR1 and CDR2 (germline): MNHNS, SASEGT. In DNA, the CDR3 is TGTGCCAGCAGCCCAGGGGTGGCCTCCTACGAGCAGTACTTC. It codes for CASSPGVASYEQYF.

This clonotype has ten or more counts. J is TRBJ1-1 and V is TRBV15; no definite D call. The V end was cut by 0 bases, the J end by 2 bases, with 7 bases between. CDR1 and CDR2 from the germline V gene are LNHNV and YYDKDF (reference sequence). The CDR3 is 14 residues long. The CDR3 is CATSREVSNTEAFF. CDR3 sequence (DNA): TGTGCCACCAGCAGAGAGGTTTCAAACACTGAAGCTTTCTTT.

The chain employs TRBV3-1 and TRBJ2-4; 9 bases line up with TRBD2. This CDR3 is built from 18 residues. Germline lookup yields CDR1 LGHDT and CDR2 YNNKEL (reference sequence). V shed 3 bases and J 1 base; nucleotides not matched to a gene: 10. CDR3 residues: CASSQRSSGSSAKNIQYF. The CDR3 nucleotides are TGTGCCAGCAGCCAGCGTAGTAGCGGGAGTTCGGCCAAAAACATTCAGTACTTC.

About this clonotype: One junction end disagrees with the germline gene, perhaps due to a read error. The chain is built from TRBV3-1 and TRBJ2-3, with 12 positions matching TRBD2. The CDR3 has 16 residues. The germline CDR1 and CDR2 sequences are LGHDT and YNNKEL (reference sequence). This chain's CDR3 is CASSQVRLAGGDMQYF. For the CDR3, the DNA is TGTGCCAGCAGCCAAGTGCGGCTAGCGGGAGGGGATATGCAGTATTTT.

This clonotype showed up just a few times. This chain joins TRBV28 and TRBJ1-2; tentatively, D is TRBD1 (5 bases). This CDR3 has 12 residues. Germline loops: CDR1 MDHEN, CDR2 SYDVKM. The V gene lost 4 bases and the J gene lost 14 bases, with 17 bases spanning the gap. The CDR3 protein is CASSSEMLRTTF. CDR3 bases: TGTGCCAGCAGTTCTGAGATGTTGCGGACAACCTTC.

In this sample, this clonotype turned up many times. The chain carries TRBV6-2 or TRBV6-3 and TRBJ2-1, with 7 bases lining up with TRBD2. V dropped 4 bases and J dropped 2; count of bases not matched to a gene: 8. This CDR3 has 16 residues. Germline lookup yields CDR1 MNHEY and CDR2 SVGEGT. As DNA, the CDR3 is TGTGCCAGCAGTTCTGGCGGGGGAATAGCCTACAATGAGCAGTTCTTC. This translates into CASSSGGGIAYNEQFF.

This clonotype has at least ten counts. In DNA form, the CDR3 reads TGCAGTGCTAGACGCTTAGATACGCAGTATTTT. Its protein product is CSARRLDTQYF. This chain uses TRBV20-1 with TRBJ2-3, with D unresolved. The V end was cut by 2 bases, the J end by 5 bases, with 5 bases between. This CDR3 has 11 residues. In germline, CDR1 is DFQATT, CDR2 SNEGSKA (reference sequence).

In this sample, this clonotype turned up a few times. In DNA, the CDR3 is TGTGCCAGCAGTTTTAAAGGGAGGATCACAGATACGCAGTATTTT. The encoded protein is CASSFKGRITDTQYF. V and J are TRBV28 and TRBJ2-3, with a weak D call TRBD2 (6 bases). V shed 3 bases and J shed 2 bases, with 12 bases lying between them. Germline lookup yields CDR1 MDHEN and CDR2 SYDVKM. There are 15 residues in the CDR3. Filled out from reference TRBV28 and TRBJ2-3, the complete variable domain reads DVKVTQSSRYLVKRTGEKVFLECVQDMDHENMFWYRQDPGLGLRLIYFSYDVKMKEKGDIPEGYSVSREKKERFSLILESASTNQTSMYLCASSFKGRITDTQYFGPGTRLTVL.

This clonotype showed up just a few times. The genes are TRBV5-1 and TRBJ1-1; the match to TRBD1 covers 7 bases. The trim removed 4 bases at V and 2 bases at J, leaving 5 bases unmatched. CDR1 and CDR2 (germline): SGHRS, YFSETQ. The CDR3 loop spans 14 amino acids. Written as DNA, the CDR3 is TGCGCCAGCAGCACACAGGGGACTAACACTGAAGCTTTCTTT. It encodes CASSTQGTNTEAFF.

This clonotype came up many times. V usage is TRBV12-3 or TRBV12-4 and J usage is TRBJ1-5; D remains ambiguous. The CDR3 consists of 17 residues. The V end lost 5 bases, the J end lost 3 bases, and 20 bases lay between the germline ends. The CDR3 spells CASSRPDRPTLNQPQHF. For the CDR3, the DNA is TGTGCCAGCAGTCGACCCGACCGACCTACACTCAATCAGCCCCAGCATTTT.

CDR3 sequence (DNA): TGTGCCAGCAGTTTCACCGGGACTAGCGGTGCAGAGCAGTACTTC. Translated, it gives CASSFTGTSGAEQYF. V gene TRBV12-3 or TRBV12-4 combines with J gene TRBJ2-7; the match to TRBD2 covers 11 bases. V lost 3 bases to trimming and J lost 7 bases; unmatched junction nucleotides: 8. CDR3 size: 15 residues.

This clonotype occurred many times. CDR3: CASSSRRFSSYEQYF. DNA of the CDR3: TGTGCCAGCAGCTCACGGCGATTCTCCTCCTACGAGCAGTACTTC. The gene calls are TRBV7-8 and TRBJ2-7; no clear D gene. The germline CDR1 and CDR2 sequences are SGHVS and FQNEAQ. Trimming took off 4 bases at V and 0 bases at J, with 13 bases between the two ends. The length of the CDR3 is 15 residues.

The chain links TRBV2 to TRBJ2-3, with TRBD1 matching over 7 bases. The CDR3 has 16 residues. Trimming removed 4 bases from V and 1 base from J; junction bases left unmatched: 8. CDR1 SNHLY and CDR2 FYNNEI come from the germline V gene. DNA of the CDR3: TGTGCCAGCAGTGGGGGGTCCGGGACAGGCACAGATACGCAGTATTTT. Its translation: CASSGGSGTGTDTQYF. Together with reference TRBV2 and TRBJ2-3, the CDR3 gives the full variable domain: EPEVTQTPSHQVTQMGQEVILRCVPISNHLYFYWYRQILGQKVEFLVSFYNNEISEKSEIFDDQFSVERPDGSNFTLKIRSTKLEDSAMYFCASSGGSGTGTDTQYFGPGTRLTVL.